Following are 14 T cell receptor beta chains from one sample sequenced in a study of T-cell reconstitution after alpha-beta-depleted transplantation in children. Unique molecular identifiers were incorporated during preparation of the TCRbeta library. TCRdb re-called the PCR reads through MiXCR, storing one row per CDR3 protein. The data contain 450,000 to 550,000 distinct CDR3 sequences, around 10% of them singletons. The starting material was PBMCs, mostly from graft donor cells, obtained 180 days after TCRalphabeta/CD19-depleted stem cell transplant. These receptors all come from a female patient between 2 and 10 years old who had a stem cell transplant for aplastic anemia, so the T cells may come from the graft donor.

This clonotype was seen many times. The rearrangement uses TRBV9 and TRBJ2-2; D might be TRBD1 (6 bases). V lost 4 bases and J 3 bases, leaving 10 bases between the germline ends. The germline CDR1 and CDR2 sequences are SGDLS and YYNGEE. The CDR3 loop spans 14 amino acids. CDR3 in amino acids: CASSPQGYTGELFF. Here the CDR3 DNA reads TGTGCCAGCAGCCCGCAGGGGTACACCGGGGAGCTGTTTTTT.

This clonotype was found a few times. The V call is TRBV11-3, the J call TRBJ2-3; a weak D match, TRBD2 (5 bases). Per germline, CDR1 SGHNT and CDR2 YENEEA. The ends were cut back, 1 base at V and 6 bases at J, with 11 bases in the middle. The CDR3 sequence is 14 residues long. The DNA of the CDR3 is TGTGCCAGCAGCTTAGTGACATGGGAGGATACGCAGTATTTT. Protein: CASSLVTWEDTQYF.

At least ten counts were recorded for this clonotype. The V gene is TRBV20-1, the J gene TRBJ2-7; D may be TRBD1 (6 bases). Germline V lookup: CDR1 DFQATT, CDR2 SNEGSKA (reference sequence). Trimming took 4 bases from V and 1 from J, leaving 11 bases between them. The CDR3 is 13 amino acids. The CDR3 DNA follows: TGCAGTGCTACCAAGACAGGATCCTACGAGCAGTACTTC. Translating it yields CSATKTGSYEQYF.

This clonotype occurred a few times. The rearrangement uses TRBV4-3 and TRBJ2-2, with TRBD2 matching over 7 bases. V lost 2 bases to trimming and J lost 7 bases; unmatched junction nucleotides: 4. The CDR3 sequence is 14 residues long. The germline CDR1 and CDR2 sequences are LGHNA and YSLEER. The CDR3 DNA reads as TGCGCCAGCAGCCAACGATGGGGGGGCGGGGAGCTGTTTTTT. As protein: CASSQRWGGGELFF.

This clonotype was seen only a few times. The V and J genes are TRBV18 and TRBJ1-2, with 7 positions matching TRBD1. V trimming: 6 bases; J trimming: 3 bases; junction bases outside the gene matches: 4. Germline CDR1 and CDR2: KGHSH and LQKENI. This CDR3 has 13 amino acids. CDR3 nucleotide sequence: TGTGCCAGCTCCTGGGACAGATACTATGGCTACACCTTC. This sequence encodes CASSWDRYYGYTF.

This clonotype was seen a few times. The chain links TRBV4-3 to TRBJ1-5; 7 nucleotides match TRBD1. The junction had 2 bases not matched to a gene; V was cut back by 1 base and J by 2 bases. CDR3 length equals 15 residues. Germline lookup yields CDR1 LGHNA and CDR2 YSLEER. The CDR3 region is CASSQGGGGNQPQHF. For the CDR3, the DNA is TGCGCCAGCAGCCAAGGAGGGGGCGGCAATCAGCCCCAGCATTTT.

This chain connects TRBV10-3 to TRBJ2-1; weak D call: TRBD2 (6 bases). Germline CDR1 and CDR2: ENHRY and SYGVKD. Deletions cut 5 bases from V and 8 bases from J, with 13 bases between. The CDR3 contains 13 residues. The chain's CDR3 is CAISRTGVDEQFF. The CDR3 region has the DNA TGTGCCATCAGTAGAACGGGAGTCGATGAGCAGTTCTTC.

The CDR3 nucleotides are TGCAGTGCCCTTAGCGGGCCCCCCTACAATGAGCAGTTCTTC. Translation: CSALSGPPYNEQFF. J is TRBJ2-1 and V is TRBV20-1; 7 bases match TRBD2. The CDR3 contains 14 residues. Germline V gene data show CDR1 as DFQATT and CDR2 as SNEGSKA (reference sequence). With V trimmed by 6 bases and J by 2 bases, 7 bases remained unmatched.

This clonotype has just a few counts. In DNA form, the CDR3 reads TGCAGTGCTAGACAGCGGGAGGGTTACTACAATGAGCAGTTCTTC. It codes for CSARQREGYYNEQFF. The chain combines TRBV20-1 with TRBJ2-1, with 10 positions matching TRBD2. Germline V gene sequence: CDR1 DFQATT, CDR2 SNEGSKA (reference sequence). The junction had 4 bases not matched to a gene; V was cut back by 2 bases and J by 3 bases. There are 15 residues in the CDR3.

The chain has TRBV11-3 and TRBJ2-2; 11 bases are a match to TRBD2. Germline V gives CDR1 SGHNT, CDR2 YENEEA. V dropped 5 bases and J dropped 5; count of bases not matched to a gene: 10. This CDR3 spans 17 amino acids. The CDR3 sequence is CASSPNSGRAETGELFF. CDR3 nucleotide sequence: TGTGCCAGCAGCCCGAATAGCGGGAGGGCCGAGACCGGGGAGCTGTTTTTT.

In this sample, this clonotype turned up a few times. This CDR3 is CASRGRGGNTEAFF. Written as DNA, the CDR3 is TGTGCCAGCAGAGGGAGGGGGGGGAACACTGAAGCTTTCTTT. J is TRBJ1-1 and V is TRBV21-1. TRBV21-1 is designated a pseudogene. The CDR3 is 14 residues long.

This clonotype turned up a few times. The chain couples TRBV11-3 to TRBJ2-2; D ambiguous. Germline CDR1 SGHNT, CDR2 YENEEA. V was pared by 8 bases and J by 6 bases, with 10 bases between. CDR3 length: 12 amino acids. As DNA, the CDR3 is TGTGCCAGCTCGCGGCGTTCCGGGGAGCTGTTTTTT. This gives the protein CASSRRSGELFF.

The chain carries TRBV2 and TRBJ1-1, with no clear D. The CDR3 runs to 14 residues. Trimming pared 3 bases from V and 4 bases from J, leaving 12 bases between. Looked up from germline, CDR1 is SNHLY and CDR2 is FYNNEI. The CDR3 nucleotides read TGTGCCAGCAGTGACGTAGGGTTGGTCACTGAAGCTTTCTTT. Translating gives CASSDVGLVTEAFF.

This clonotype was seen many times. This chain links TRBV18 with TRBJ2-6; D is perhaps TRBD1 (6 bases). The CDR3 has 16 residues. The germline CDR1 and CDR2 sequences are KGHSH and LQKENI. The V end lost 3 bases, the J end lost 0 bases, and 9 bases lay between the germline ends. DNA for the CDR3: TGTGCCAGCTCACCGCAGGGGAGCTCTGGGGCCAACGTCCTGACTTTC. The encoded protein is CASSPQGSSGANVLTF.